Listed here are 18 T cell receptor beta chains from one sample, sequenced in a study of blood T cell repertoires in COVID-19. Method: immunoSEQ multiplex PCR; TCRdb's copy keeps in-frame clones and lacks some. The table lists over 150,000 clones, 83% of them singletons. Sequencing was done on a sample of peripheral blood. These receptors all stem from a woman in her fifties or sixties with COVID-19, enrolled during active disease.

In nucleotides, the CDR3 is TGTGCCAGCTCACCAGACAGGGGAGTAACCTACGAGCAGTACTTC. This translates into CASSPDRGVTYEQYF. This chain connects TRBV18 to TRBJ2-7, with 8 nucleotides matching TRBD1. This CDR3 spans 15 amino acids. CDR1 and CDR2 from the germline V gene are KGHSH and LQKENI. The V segment lost 2 bases and the J segment 2 bases; nucleotides outside the gene matches: 5.

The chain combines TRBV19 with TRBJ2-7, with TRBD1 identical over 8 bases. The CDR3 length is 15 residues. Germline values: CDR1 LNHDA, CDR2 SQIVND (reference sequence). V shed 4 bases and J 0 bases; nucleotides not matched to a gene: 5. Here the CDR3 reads CASSTFDRGSYEQYV. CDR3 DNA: TGTGCCAGTAGTACCTTTGACAGGGGCTCCTACGAGCAGTACGTC.

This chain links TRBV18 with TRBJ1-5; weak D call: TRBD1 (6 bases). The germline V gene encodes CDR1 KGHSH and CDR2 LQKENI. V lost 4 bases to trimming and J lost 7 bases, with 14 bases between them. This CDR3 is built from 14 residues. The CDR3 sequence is CASSLAGDTQPQHF. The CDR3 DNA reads TGTGCCAGCTCACTCGCAGGGGATACCCAGCCCCAGCATTTT.

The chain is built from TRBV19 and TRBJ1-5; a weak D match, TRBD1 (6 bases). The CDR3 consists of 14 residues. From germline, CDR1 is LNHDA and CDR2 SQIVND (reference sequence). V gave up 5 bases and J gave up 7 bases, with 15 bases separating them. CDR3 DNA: TGTGCCAGTAGTCAAGGGGGATTTGGGCAGCCCCAGCATTTT. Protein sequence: CASSQGGFGQPQHF.

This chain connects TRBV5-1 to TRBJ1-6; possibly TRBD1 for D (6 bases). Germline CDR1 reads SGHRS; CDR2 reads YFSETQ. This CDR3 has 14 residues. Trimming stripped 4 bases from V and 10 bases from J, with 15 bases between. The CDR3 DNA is TGCGCCAGCAGCCGGACAGAGTACAGCTCACCCCTCCACTTT. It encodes CASSRTEYSSPLHF. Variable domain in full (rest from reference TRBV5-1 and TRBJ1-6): KAGVTQTPRYLIKTRGQQVTLSCSPISGHRSVSWYQQTPGQGLQFLFEYFSETQRNKGNFPGRFSGRQFSNSRSEMNVSTLELGDSALYLCASSRTEYSSPLHFGNGTRLTVT.

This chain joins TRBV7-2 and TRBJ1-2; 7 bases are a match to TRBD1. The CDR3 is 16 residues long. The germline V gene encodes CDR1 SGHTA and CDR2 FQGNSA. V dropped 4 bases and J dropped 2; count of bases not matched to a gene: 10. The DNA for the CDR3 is TGTGCCAGCAGCTCCTCTCATGGGACAGTCAACTATGGCTACACCTTC. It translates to CASSSSHGTVNYGYTF.

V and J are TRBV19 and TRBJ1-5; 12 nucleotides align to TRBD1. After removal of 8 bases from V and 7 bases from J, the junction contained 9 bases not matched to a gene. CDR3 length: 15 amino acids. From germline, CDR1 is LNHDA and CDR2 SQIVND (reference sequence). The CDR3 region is CASRAGQGAWQPQHF. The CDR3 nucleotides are TGTGCCAGTCGTGCGGGACAGGGGGCTTGGCAGCCCCAGCATTTT. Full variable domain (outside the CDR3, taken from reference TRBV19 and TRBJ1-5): DGGITQSPKYLFRKEGQNVTLSCEQNLNHDAMYWYRQDPGQGLRLIYYSQIVNDFQKGDIAEGYSVSREKKESFPLTVTSAQKNPTAFYLCASRAGQGAWQPQHFGDGTRLSIL.

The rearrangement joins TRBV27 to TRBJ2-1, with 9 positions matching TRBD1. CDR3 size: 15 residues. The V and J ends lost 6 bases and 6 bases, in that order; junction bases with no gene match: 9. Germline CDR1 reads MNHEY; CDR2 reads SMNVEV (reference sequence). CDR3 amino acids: CASRVTGGAGNEQFF. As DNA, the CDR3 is TGTGCCAGCAGGGTAACAGGGGGCGCGGGCAATGAGCAGTTCTTC.

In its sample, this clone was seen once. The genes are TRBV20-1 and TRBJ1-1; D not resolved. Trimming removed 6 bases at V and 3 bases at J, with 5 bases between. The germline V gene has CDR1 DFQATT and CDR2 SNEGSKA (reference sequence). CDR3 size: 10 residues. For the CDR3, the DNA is TGCAGTGCCGCGGACACTGAAGCTTTCTTT. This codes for CSAADTEAFF.

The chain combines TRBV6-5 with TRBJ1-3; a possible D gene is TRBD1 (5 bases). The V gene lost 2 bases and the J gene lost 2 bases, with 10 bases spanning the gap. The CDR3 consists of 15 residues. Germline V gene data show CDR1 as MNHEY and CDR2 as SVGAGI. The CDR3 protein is CASSYRQGPGNTIYF. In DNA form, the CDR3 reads TGTGCCAGCAGTTACAGGCAGGGCCCTGGAAACACCATATATTTT.

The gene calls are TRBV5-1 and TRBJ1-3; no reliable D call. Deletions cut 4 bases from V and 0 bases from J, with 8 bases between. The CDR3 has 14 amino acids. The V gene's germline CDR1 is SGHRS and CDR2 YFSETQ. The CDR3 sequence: CASSAQASGNTIYF. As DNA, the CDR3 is TGCGCCAGCAGCGCGCAGGCCTCTGGAAACACCATATATTTT.

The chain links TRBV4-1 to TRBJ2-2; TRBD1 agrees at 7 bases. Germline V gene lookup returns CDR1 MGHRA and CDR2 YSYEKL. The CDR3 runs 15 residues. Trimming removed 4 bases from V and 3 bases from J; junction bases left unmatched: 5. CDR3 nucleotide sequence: TGCGCCAGCAGCCCATCAGGGGGTTACACCGGGGAGCTGTTTTTT. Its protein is CASSPSGGYTGELFF.

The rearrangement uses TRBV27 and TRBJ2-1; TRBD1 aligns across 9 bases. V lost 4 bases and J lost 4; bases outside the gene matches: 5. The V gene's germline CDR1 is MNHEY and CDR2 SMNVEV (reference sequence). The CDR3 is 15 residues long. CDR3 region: CASSSGQGFYNEQFF. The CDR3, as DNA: TGTGCCAGCAGTTCGGGACAGGGATTTTACAATGAGCAGTTCTTC.

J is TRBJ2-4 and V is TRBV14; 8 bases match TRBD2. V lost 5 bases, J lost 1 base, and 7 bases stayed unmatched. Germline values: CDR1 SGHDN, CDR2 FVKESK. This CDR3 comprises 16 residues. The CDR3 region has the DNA TGTGCCAGCAGCTCCTCGCGGGGGGTTGCCAAAAACATTCAGTACTTC. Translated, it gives CASSSSRGVAKNIQYF.

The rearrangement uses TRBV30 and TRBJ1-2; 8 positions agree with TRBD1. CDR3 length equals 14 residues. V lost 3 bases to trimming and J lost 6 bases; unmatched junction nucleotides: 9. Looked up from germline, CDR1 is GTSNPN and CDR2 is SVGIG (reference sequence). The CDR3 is CAWRTGQGGDGYTF. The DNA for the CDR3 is TGTGCCTGGAGAACAGGACAGGGAGGGGATGGCTACACCTTC.

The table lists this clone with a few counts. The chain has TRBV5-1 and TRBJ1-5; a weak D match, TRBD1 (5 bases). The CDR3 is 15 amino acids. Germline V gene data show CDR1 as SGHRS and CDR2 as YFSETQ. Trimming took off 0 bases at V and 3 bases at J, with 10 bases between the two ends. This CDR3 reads CASSLGFRDNQPQHF. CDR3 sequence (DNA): TGCGCCAGCAGCTTGGGTTTCAGGGACAATCAGCCCCAGCATTTT.

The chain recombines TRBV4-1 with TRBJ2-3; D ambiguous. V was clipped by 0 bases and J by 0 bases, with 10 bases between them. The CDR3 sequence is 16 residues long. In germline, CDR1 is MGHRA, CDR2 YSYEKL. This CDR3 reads CASSQDFSVSTDTQYF. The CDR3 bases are TGCGCCAGCAGCCAAGATTTTAGTGTTAGCACAGATACGCAGTATTTT.

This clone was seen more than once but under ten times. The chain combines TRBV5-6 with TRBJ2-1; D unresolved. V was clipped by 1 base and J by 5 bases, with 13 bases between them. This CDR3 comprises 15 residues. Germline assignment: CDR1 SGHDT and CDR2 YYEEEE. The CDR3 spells CASSLLGRSDNEQFF. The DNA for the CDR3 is TGTGCCAGCAGCTTGCTAGGTCGGTCAGACAATGAGCAGTTCTTC.